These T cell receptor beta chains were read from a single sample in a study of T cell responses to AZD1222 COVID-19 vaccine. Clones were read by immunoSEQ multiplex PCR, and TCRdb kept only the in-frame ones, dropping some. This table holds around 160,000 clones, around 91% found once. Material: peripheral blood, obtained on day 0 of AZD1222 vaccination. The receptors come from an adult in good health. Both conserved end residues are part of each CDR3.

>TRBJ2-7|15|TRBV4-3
CASSQVWDRDYEQYF
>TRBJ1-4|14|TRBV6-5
CASARGQVREKLFF
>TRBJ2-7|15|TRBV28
CASSSPSQARYEQYF
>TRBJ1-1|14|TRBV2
CASSEQGKHTEAFF
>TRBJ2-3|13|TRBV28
CASSLLGGVTQYF
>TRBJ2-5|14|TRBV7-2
CASSLGALQETQYF
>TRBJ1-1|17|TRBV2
CASSERLSGNMNTEAFF
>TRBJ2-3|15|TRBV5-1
CASSLGAKPTDTQYF
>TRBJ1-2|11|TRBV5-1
CASSLGEGYTF
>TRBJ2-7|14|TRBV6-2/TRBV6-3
CASSWSSSSYEQYF
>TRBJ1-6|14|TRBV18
CASSRTGRNSPLHF
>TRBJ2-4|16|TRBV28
CASSTPGTGGRNIQYF
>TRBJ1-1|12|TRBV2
CASNYHDAEAFF
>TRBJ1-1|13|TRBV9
CASSVDSNTEAFF
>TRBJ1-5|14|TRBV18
CASSPGHLNQPQHF
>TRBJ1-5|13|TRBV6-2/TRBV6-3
CASSFRGPQPQHF
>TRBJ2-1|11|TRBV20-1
CSAPGYNEQFF
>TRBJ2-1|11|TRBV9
CASSVEDEQFF
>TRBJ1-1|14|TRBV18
CASSPPELNTEAFF
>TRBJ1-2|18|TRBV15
CATSTRQIQSFNYYGYTF
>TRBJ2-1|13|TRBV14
CASSQGIHNEQFF
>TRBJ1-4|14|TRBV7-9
CASSQGLYEEKLFF
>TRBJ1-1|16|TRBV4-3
CASSQDESRVYTEAFF
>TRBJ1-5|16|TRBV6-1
CASSDDGRGFNQPQHF
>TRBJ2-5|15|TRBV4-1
CASSSGATEGETQYF
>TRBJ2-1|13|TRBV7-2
CASSSTVLNEQFF
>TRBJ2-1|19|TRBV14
CASSPVDGVPGTAYNEQFF
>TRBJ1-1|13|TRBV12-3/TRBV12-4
CASTRRVSTEAFF
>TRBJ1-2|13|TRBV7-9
CASSPPGKGSYTF
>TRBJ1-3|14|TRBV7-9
CASSRQGRGNTIYF
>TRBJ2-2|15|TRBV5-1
CASSPPTGGTGELFF
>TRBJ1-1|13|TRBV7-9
CASILVMNTEAFF
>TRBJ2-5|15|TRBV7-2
CASSLSSGSGETQYF
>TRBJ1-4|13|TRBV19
CAISRDRGEKLFF
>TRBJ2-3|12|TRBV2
CASSPTSLAQYF
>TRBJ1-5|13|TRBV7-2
CASSLGGRWPQHF
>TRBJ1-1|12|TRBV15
CATSRDVAEAFF
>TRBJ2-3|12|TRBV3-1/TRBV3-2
CASSYLTDTQYF
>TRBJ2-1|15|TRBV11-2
CASSPGTGGYNEQFF
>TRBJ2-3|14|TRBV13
CASSGEGGADTQYF
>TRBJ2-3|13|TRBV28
CASTQGGSDTQYF
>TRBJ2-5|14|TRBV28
CASSFGQVQETQYF
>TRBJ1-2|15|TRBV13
CASSFSLEGARGYTF
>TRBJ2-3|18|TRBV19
CASSLSYREAGGRITQYF
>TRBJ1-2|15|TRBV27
CASSPRRQGFYGYTF
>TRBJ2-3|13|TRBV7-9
CASSPTGLRREYF
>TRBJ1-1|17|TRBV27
CASSLMVPGQGNTEAFF
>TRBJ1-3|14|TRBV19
CASSWTGGGNTIYF
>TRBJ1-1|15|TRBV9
CASSVGASMNTEAFF
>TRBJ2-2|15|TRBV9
CASSVGGSNTGELFF
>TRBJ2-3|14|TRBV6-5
CASSHGGGTDTQYF
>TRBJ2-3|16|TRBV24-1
CATRPRGREDTDTQYF
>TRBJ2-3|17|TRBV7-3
CASSRSRPAGGTDTQYF
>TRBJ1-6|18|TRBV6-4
CASSETGTGVAGNSPLHF